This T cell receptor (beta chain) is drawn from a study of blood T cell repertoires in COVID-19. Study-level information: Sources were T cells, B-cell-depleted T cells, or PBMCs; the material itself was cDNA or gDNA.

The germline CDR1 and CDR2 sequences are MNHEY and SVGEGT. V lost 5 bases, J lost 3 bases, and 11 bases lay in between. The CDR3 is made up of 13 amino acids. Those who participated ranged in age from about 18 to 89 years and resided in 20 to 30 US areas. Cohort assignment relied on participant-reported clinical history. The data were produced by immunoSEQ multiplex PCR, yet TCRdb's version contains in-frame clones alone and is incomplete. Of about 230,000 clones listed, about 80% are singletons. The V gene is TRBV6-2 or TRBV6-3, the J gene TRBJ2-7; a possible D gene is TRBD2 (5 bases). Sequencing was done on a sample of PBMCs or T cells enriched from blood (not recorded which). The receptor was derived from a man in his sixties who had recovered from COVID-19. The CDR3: CASSKAGLYEQYF. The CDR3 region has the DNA TGTGCCAGCAGTAAGGCAGGACTCTACGAGCAGTACTTC.